The clone carrying this T cell receptor beta chain was counted a few times. The antigen is undetermined. Unique molecular identifiers were incorporated when the TCRbeta library was constructed. Using its own MiXCR run on the PCR reads, TCRdb lists one record per CDR3 protein. The sample has hundreds of thousands of distinct CDR3 sequences; under 20% are singletons. The sample originates from a study of T-cell reconstitution after alpha-beta-depleted transplantation in children. Study-level results: Newly produced T cells mostly provided counts and TCRbeta diversity after one year, as hyperexpanded clones declined. There were reportedly several hundred expanded graft clones from which alpha-beta T cells came about two months after transplant. At day 60, the high TCRbeta diversity found in some patients originated from recipient T cells and thymic progenitors that had survived.

V was trimmed by 4 bases and J by 0 bases, leaving 11 bases between them. Germline V gene sequence: CDR1 SGHNT, CDR2 YYREEE (reference sequence). The length of the CDR3 is 15 residues. The sequence derives from a boy younger than two who had a stem cell transplant for Wiskott-Aldrich syndrome, so the T cells may come from the graft donor. The J gene is TRBJ1-3, the V gene TRBV5-4, with D tentatively TRBD1 (6 bases). Sequencing used PBMCs, mostly from graft donor cells, obtained 360 days after TCRalphabeta/CD19-depleted stem cell transplant. In DNA form, the CDR3 reads TGTGCCAGCAGCGTACGAGGGGGCTCTGGAAACACCATATATTTT. This translates into CASSVRGGSGNTIYF.